A selection of T cell receptor beta chains follows, all from one sample in a study of T-cell reconstitution after alpha-beta-depleted transplantation in children. TCRdb re-derived calls from the PCR reads in MiXCR, one entry per CDR3 protein. The sample contains approximately 630,000 distinct CDR3 sequences, under 15% of which appear only once. Source: PBMCs, taken before TCRalphabeta/CD19-depleted stem cell transplant. These receptor sequences come from a girl aged 2 to 10 with congenital amegakaryocytic thrombocytopenia, due to receive a stem cell transplant. The CDR3 runs from the conserved cysteine through the conserved F or W. D genes are given only for firm matches. Expanded clones get a size class; other rows say once, few or many, or leave the size out.

j_gene,len,v_gene,abundance,d_gene,CDR3nt,CDR3aa
TRBJ1-5,13,TRBV10-3,many,NA,TGTGCCATCAAATCGCGGGTAGATCAGCCCCAGCATTTT,CAIKSRVDQPQHF
TRBJ1-2,16,TRBV5-1,NA,NA,TGCGCCAGCAGTTTACCAACAGTACCGCCTAACTATGGCTACACCTTC,CASSLPTVPPNYGYTF
TRBJ1-5,16,TRBV12-3/TRBV12-4,many,NA,TGTGCCAGCAGCCTAAGGACGGTCGAGCACAATCAGCCCCAGCATTTT,CASSLRTVEHNQPQHF
TRBJ2-1,13,TRBV5-1,NA,NA,TGCGCCAGCAGTCCATTAATGGGGAATGAGCAGTTCTTC,CASSPLMGNEQFF
TRBJ2-5,13,TRBV15,few,TRBD1,TGTGCCACCACACGGGACAGCCAAGAGACCCAGTACTTC,CATTRDSQETQYF
TRBJ1-5,12,TRBV20-1,many,NA,TGCAGTGCTAGGGGACCGGAACAGCCCCAGCATTTT,CSARGPEQPQHF
TRBJ2-5,16,TRBV5-1,few,NA,TGCGCCAGCAGCTTGGCCTTTGGAATCAACGAAGAGACCCAGTACTTC,CASSLAFGINEETQYF
TRBJ2-3,11,TRBV20-1,NA,NA,TGCAGTGCCGAAATAACAGATACGCAGTATTTT,CSAEITDTQYF
TRBJ2-7,15,TRBV4-2,NA,TRBD1,TGTGCCAGCAGCCAAGACAGGGGGCAAAACTACGAGCAGTACTTC,CASSQDRGQNYEQYF
TRBJ2-7,15,TRBV20-1,many,NA,TGCAGTGCTAGAGATCATGTCGACGGATTCTACGAGCAGTACTTC,CSARDHVDGFYEQYF
TRBJ2-1,15,TRBV11-2,NA,NA,TGTGCCAGCAGCGATTGGGGCAGGGCACACAATGAGCAGTTCTTC,CASSDWGRAHNEQFF
TRBJ1-3,14,TRBV20-1,many,NA,TGCAGTGCTAGAAACGCCGTACTCGGAAACACCATATATTTT,CSARNAVLGNTIYF
TRBJ1-2,17,TRBV5-5,NA,NA,TGTGCCAGCAGCCCTCAATGGGCGGGGCGCGGGAACTATGGCTACACCTTC,CASSPQWAGRGNYGYTF
TRBJ1-1,13,TRBV2,many,NA,TGTGCCTCCCATCCCGCCGAGAACACTGAAGCTTTCTTT,CASHPAENTEAFF
TRBJ2-7,12,TRBV12-3/TRBV12-4,many,NA,TGTGCCAGCAGCCGGGCTATGGCCGAGCAGTACTTC,CASSRAMAEQYF
TRBJ2-1,11,TRBV3-1,NA,NA,TGTGCCAGCAGCCGCAGTTCTGAGCAGTTCTTC,CASSRSSEQFF
TRBJ2-1,16,TRBV29-1,NA,NA,TGCAGCGCCAACCCGAGAGATAAACCCTCCTACAATGAGCAGTTCTTC,CSANPRDKPSYNEQFF
TRBJ2-1,12,TRBV29-1,few,NA,TGCAGCGTTGGGAGTAGCTGGAATGAGCAGTTCTTC,CSVGSSWNEQFF
TRBJ2-2,15,TRBV5-1,many,NA,TGCGCCAGCAGCCAGACACAGGCGAACACCGGGGAGCTGTTTTTT,CASSQTQANTGELFF
TRBJ2-3,16,TRBV7-8,NA,NA,TGTGCCAGCAGCCCTGTTGGTGGCGGGAGCACAGATACGCAGTATTTT,CASSPVGGGSTDTQYF
TRBJ1-2,11,TRBV29-1,many,NA,TGCAGCGTTGCTCGGGCGCAGGGCTACACCTTC,CSVARAQGYTF
TRBJ2-2,18,TRBV27,many,TRBD2,TGTGCCAGCAGCCGGCCGGGACTAGGATCAGTGAACACCGGGGAGCTGTTTTTT,CASSRPGLGSVNTGELFF
TRBJ2-7,18,TRBV20-1,many,TRBD1,TGCAGTGCTATTTGGAGCCTAGGACAGGGGGCAGGGAACTACGAGCAGTACTTC,CSAIWSLGQGAGNYEQYF
TRBJ1-2,18,TRBV11-1,few,NA,TGTGCCAGCAGCCCGAGAACAGGGTCAGTCCCAACATCATATGGCTACACCTTC,CASSPRTGSVPTSYGYTF
TRBJ2-2,16,TRBV19,NA,NA,TGTGCCAGTAGTATCACAGGGACCCTTAACACCGGGGAGCTGTTTTTT,CASSITGTLNTGELFF
TRBJ2-3,12,TRBV6-4,many,NA,TGTGCCAGCAGTGACAAAACAGATACGCAGTATTTT,CASSDKTDTQYF
TRBJ2-1,15,TRBV5-1,once,NA,TGCGCCAGCAGCCCAGAAGCGGGCCCGGTTAATGAGCAGTTCTTC,CASSPEAGPVNEQFF
TRBJ1-4,14,TRBV5-5,few,NA,TGTGCCAGCAGCCAGCTAATAGGGTGGGAAAAACTGTTTTTT,CASSQLIGWEKLFF
TRBJ1-5,14,TRBV7-8,many,NA,TGTGCCAGCAGCTTAGTTGGGGTATATCAGCCCCAGCATTTT,CASSLVGVYQPQHF
TRBJ2-2,15,TRBV4-1,NA,NA,TGCGCCAGCAGCCTTGGGACCCAGAGTACCGGGGAGCTGTTTTTT,CASSLGTQSTGELFF
TRBJ2-7,12,TRBV6-6,NA,TRBD1,TGTGCCAGCCATGACAGGGGGTACGAGCAGTACTTC,CASHDRGYEQYF
TRBJ2-2,14,TRBV27,few,TRBD2,TGTGCCAGCACATCAAGCGGGGGCACCGGGGAGCTGTTTTTT,CASTSSGGTGELFF
TRBJ2-7,14,TRBV4-2,NA,TRBD2,TGTGCCAGCAGCCAGACTAGCCACTCCTACGAGCAGTACTTC,CASSQTSHSYEQYF
TRBJ2-7,13,TRBV29-1,many,NA,TGCAGCGGTGGTGGGGGACAAATATACGAGCAGTACTTC,CSGGGGQIYEQYF
TRBJ2-7,12,TRBV18,few,TRBD2,TGTGCCAGCTCACCCCGGGAGGGCGAGCAGTACTTC,CASSPREGEQYF
TRBJ2-7,15,TRBV11-2,NA,NA,TGTGCCAGCAGCCCTCCTTGGGTAGGGGTCGACGAGCAGTACTTC,CASSPPWVGVDEQYF
TRBJ2-3,13,TRBV12-3/TRBV12-4,many,NA,TGTGCCAGCGTGGGACGGAGCACAGATACGCAGTATTTT,CASVGRSTDTQYF
TRBJ2-1,18,TRBV12-3/TRBV12-4,many,TRBD2,TGTGCCAGCAGTTTAGGTAAAACACTAGCGGGATCGGACAATGAGCAGTTCTTC,CASSLGKTLAGSDNEQFF
TRBJ1-3,15,TRBV7-2,many,NA,TGTGCCAGCAGCTCCCTGACCCTCTCTGGAAACACCATATATTTT,CASSSLTLSGNTIYF
TRBJ2-3,17,TRBV7-6,few,TRBD2,TGTGCCAGCAGCTTCCTGGTCGCGGGAGTAGGTACAGATACGCAGTATTTT,CASSFLVAGVGTDTQYF
TRBJ2-3,13,TRBV2,few,TRBD1,TGTGCCAGCGGGACAGATTACACAGATACGCAGTATTTT,CASGTDYTDTQYF
TRBJ2-7,12,TRBV20-1,few,NA,TGCAGTGCCGCGACAGATCTCTACGAGCAGTACTTC,CSAATDLYEQYF
TRBJ2-7,14,TRBV28,many,TRBD2,TGTGCCAGCAGTGGCGGGACTAGTAGCTACGAGCAGTACTTC,CASSGGTSSYEQYF
TRBJ2-4,16,TRBV12-3/TRBV12-4,many,NA,TGTGCCAGCAGTTTAATCGGGACGCTGACCAAAAACATTCAGTACTTC,CASSLIGTLTKNIQYF
TRBJ2-3,15,TRBV27,few,NA,TGTGCCAGCCGCTTGGGGGCAGGGGGCACAGATACGCAGTATTTT,CASRLGAGGTDTQYF
TRBJ1-1,13,TRBV15,NA,NA,TGTGCCACCAGCAGAGATCACCTGACTGAAGCTTTCTTT,CATSRDHLTEAFF
TRBJ2-3,13,TRBV7-7,NA,NA,TGTGCCAGCAGCTCTGAGATTTGGGATACGCAGTATTTT,CASSSEIWDTQYF